This is a list of T cell receptor beta chains from one sample in a study of cytomegalovirus exposure and HLA in healthy donors. The repertoire was sequenced with immunoSEQ multiplex PCR; TCRdb's copy has only in-frame clones and lacks some. The table lists 110,000 to 150,000 clones. Source material: PBMCs. The receptors were gathered from a middle-aged man in good health and CMV-seronegative. Both conserved end residues are part of each CDR3. The D gene is left open where the match is weak.

j_call v_call cdr3_length d_call cdr3_nt cdr3_aa
TRBJ2-5 TRBV28 14 TRBD2 TGTGCCAGCAGGCCAGGGACTAGCCAAGAGACCCAGTACTTC CASRPGTSQETQYF
TRBJ1-2 TRBV7-6 14 - TGTGCCAGCAGCCCAGCCCCCGGGGACTATGGCTACACCTTC CASSPAPGDYGYTF
TRBJ1-2 TRBV7-2 17 - TGTGCCAGCAGCTTAGGCCCCTCAATGGACGGAGGGTATGGCTACACCTTC CASSLGPSMDGGYGYTF
TRBJ2-7 TRBV7-9 14 - TGTGCCAGCAGCTTAGAAGATGTTGCCTACGAGCAGTACTTC CASSLEDVAYEQYF
TRBJ2-6 TRBV7-3 14 - TGTGCCAGCAGCCTATCCCACGGGGCCAACGTCCTGACTTTC CASSLSHGANVLTF
TRBJ1-6 TRBV28 16 TRBD1 TGTGCCAGCAGTTTACCTGGGACAGGGGTAAATTCACCCCTCCACTTT CASSLPGTGVNSPLHF
TRBJ2-5 TRBV18 13 TRBD1 TGTGCCAGCTCACCCGGACAGGATGGGACCCAGTACTTC CASSPGQDGTQYF
TRBJ2-1 TRBV10-1 19 TRBD1 TGCGCCAGCAGTGAGTCGAAGGCTCCTCCGGGGACAGGGGAAAATGAGCAGTTCTTC CASSESKAPPGTGENEQFF
TRBJ1-5 TRBV27 14 - TGTGCCAGCAGCCGGGGGACGGGGGATCAGCCCCAGCATTTT CASSRGTGDQPQHF
TRBJ1-2 TRBV6-1 15 - TGTGCCAGCAGTTTAGCCGGGACTGATAACTATGGCTACACCTTC CASSLAGTDNYGYTF
TRBJ1-2 TRBV5-5 14 TRBD1 TGTGCCAGCAGCTGGGGACAGGGGAGGCATGGCTACACCTTC CASSWGQGRHGYTF
TRBJ2-5 TRBV5-1 15 - TGCGCCAGCAGCTTGGACGGCGGCAGCCAAGAGACCCAGTACTTC CASSLDGGSQETQYF
TRBJ2-7 TRBV5-1 15 TRBD1 TGCGCCAGCAGCTTGGCCGGGACAGCTTCCTACGAGCAGTACTTC CASSLAGTASYEQYF
TRBJ1-1 TRBV25-1 14 TRBD1 TGTGCCAGCAGTGATTTGTCAGGGGGCACTGAAGCTTTCTTT CASSDLSGGTEAFF
TRBJ1-5 TRBV5-6 16 - TGTGCCAGCAGTTGGGGAGCAGGGGTAGGCAATCAGCCCCAGCATTTT CASSWGAGVGNQPQHF
TRBJ2-7 TRBV5-5 13 TRBD2 TGTGCCAGCAGCTGGACTAGCGGCTACGAGCAGTACTTC CASSWTSGYEQYF
TRBJ1-4 TRBV9 15 - TGTGCCAGCAGCGTAGATTCCAACAATCGCGGAAAACTGTTTTTT CASSVDSNNRGKLFF
TRBJ1-6 TRBV28 13 TRBD1 TGTGCCAGCAGTCGGGACAGCAATTCACCCCTCCACTTT CASSRDSNSPLHF
TRBJ2-5 TRBV19 14 - TGTGCCAGTAGTCCACCCGGGGGGCGTGAGACCCAGTACTTC CASSPPGGRETQYF